These 30 T cell receptor beta chains came from one sample sequenced in a study of sequential checkpoint blockade in melanoma. Treatment indicated: randomized to nivolumab then ipilimumab (arm A) or the reverse (arm B). Produced via immunoSEQ multiplex PCR; TCRdb's table is partial and in-frame only. Of just over 6,000 clones in the sample, roughly a fifth were seen once. The material sequenced was tumor tissue (inferred from file names), taken from a patient given nivolumab and ipilimumab in sequence. The origin of the receptors is a human donor with melanoma.

The rearrangement uses TRBV11-3 and TRBJ2-1; the match to TRBD2 covers 7 bases. This CDR3 region has 16 residues. V trimming: 2 bases; J trimming: 2 bases; junction bases outside the gene matches: 6. CDR1 and CDR2 from the germline V gene are SGHNT and YENEEA. The CDR3 loop reads CASSLIAGVTYNEQFF. CDR3 nucleotide sequence: TGTGCCAGCAGCTTAATTGCGGGGGTGACCTACAATGAGCAGTTCTTC.

The genes are TRBV6-8 and TRBJ2-7, with D perhaps matching TRBD2 (7 bases). Germline loops: CDR1 MNHGY, CDR2 SAAAGT. V lost 5 bases, J lost 7 bases, and 18 bases lay in between. This CDR3 region has 14 residues. DNA for the CDR3: TGTGCCAGCAGTGCACGGCGGGGGCTGGGAGAGCAGTACTTC. Amino acid sequence: CASSARRGLGEQYF.

The V call is TRBV29-1, the J call TRBJ1-1; 9 bases agree with TRBD1. The junction had 7 bases not matched to a gene; V was cut back by 5 bases and J by 3 bases. CDR1 is SQVTM, CDR2 ANQGSEA, per germline. The length of the CDR3 is 14 residues. The CDR3 DNA reads as TGCAGCGTTCGAACAGGGGGCGCCCACACTGAAGCTTTCTTT. As protein: CSVRTGGAHTEAFF.

J is TRBJ2-1 and V is TRBV4-1; TRBD1 might be the D (5 bases). The germline gives CDR1 MGHRA, CDR2 YSYEKL. The CDR3 sequence is 16 residues long. V was clipped by 2 bases and J by 2 bases, with 13 bases between them. The CDR3 protein is CASSQYDHRTYNEQFF. CDR3 bases: TGCGCCAGCAGCCAATATGACCACAGGACCTACAATGAGCAGTTCTTC.

This clone was seen repeatedly, ten times or more. V and J are TRBV6-8 and TRBJ1-2; the D is unclear. The CDR3 has 13 amino acids. Germline V gene sequence: CDR1 MNHGY, CDR2 SAAAGT. V was clipped by 0 bases and J by 6 bases, with 8 bases between them. The DNA for the CDR3 is TGTGCCAGCAGTTACTCTTGGGCCGATGGCTACACCTTC. Protein: CASSYSWADGYTF.

This clone came up many times. The rearrangement uses TRBV9 and TRBJ2-1, with D maybe TRBD2 (6 bases). Trimming took off 7 bases at V and 4 bases at J, with 15 bases between the two ends. From germline, CDR1 is SGDLS and CDR2 YYNGEE. The CDR3 contains 14 residues. The CDR3 here is CASQDYSLYNEQFF. The CDR3 DNA reads TGTGCCAGCCAGGACTATTCGCTTTACAATGAGCAGTTCTTC. Together with reference TRBV9 and TRBJ2-1, the CDR3 gives the full variable domain: DSGVTQTPKHLITATGQRVTLRCSPRSGDLSVYWYQQSLDQGLQFLIQYYNGEERAKGNILERFSAQQFPDLHSELNLSSLELGDSALYFCASQDYSLYNEQFFGPGTRLTVL.

This clone was observed a few times. The chain recombines TRBV29-1 with TRBJ1-1; D is perhaps TRBD1 (5 bases). Trimming removed 6 bases from V and 4 bases from J, with 21 bases in between. Germline CDR1 is SQVTM and CDR2 is ANQGSEA. CDR3 length equals 15 residues. The CDR3 protein is CSVPTRTLLGTEAFF. The CDR3 coding sequence is TGCAGCGTGCCAACCCGGACACTCCTCGGCACTGAAGCTTTCTTT.

This chain uses TRBV18 with TRBJ2-3; tentatively, D is TRBD1 or TRBD2 (5 bases each). V dropped 3 bases and J dropped 5 bases, with 21 bases sitting between them. This CDR3 is built from 17 residues. Germline CDR1 and CDR2: KGHSH and LQKENI. In DNA, the CDR3 is TGTGCCAGCTCACCCGCCCTGGGTGGGGGTCGACTAGATACGCAGTATTTT. Amino acids: CASSPALGGGRLDTQYF.

This clone was counted many times. V gene TRBV11-3 combines with J gene TRBJ2-1, with 9 bases fitting TRBD2. The V gene's germline CDR1 is SGHNT and CDR2 YENEEA. Unmatched junction bases numbered 14, after V lost 4 bases and J lost 13 bases. The CDR3 runs to 15 residues. This chain's CDR3 is CASSSWAGGPVSQFF. The CDR3 DNA reads TGTGCCAGCAGCTCGTGGGCGGGGGGGCCTGTTTCACAGTTCTTC.

This clone occurred a few times. J is TRBJ1-6 and V is TRBV5-1; 7 nucleotides line up with TRBD1. V shed 4 bases, J shed 7 bases, and the junction held 5 bases outside the gene matches. The germline V gene has CDR1 SGHRS and CDR2 YFSETQ. The CDR3 runs to 14 residues. The CDR3 nucleotides read TGCGCCAGCAGCCAGGGACAGAGAAATTCACCCCTCCACTTT. It specifies CASSQGQRNSPLHF.

J is TRBJ2-3 and V is TRBV29-1; D may be TRBD2 (5 bases). V was shortened by 5 bases and J by 2 bases, with 14 bases between the two germline ends. The CDR3 totals 14 residues. From germline, CDR1 is SQVTM and CDR2 ANQGSEA. The CDR3 DNA is TGCAGCGTTCGGAGCGGCAGACCCACAGATACGCAGTATTTT. Encoded protein: CSVRSGRPTDTQYF.

This clone was counted only a few times. The rearrangement joins TRBV30 to TRBJ2-5; no firm D call. The CDR3 extends over 12 amino acids. With 0 bases removed from V and 5 bases from J, the gap between germline ends came to 7 bases. The V gene's germline CDR1 is GTSNPN and CDR2 SVGIG (reference sequence). DNA for the CDR3: TGTGCCTGGAGTGTACTCCTGGAGACCCAGTACTTC. Protein: CAWSVLLETQYF.

The V and J genes are TRBV9 and TRBJ2-1; D call uncertain. The CDR3 contains 14 residues. The V gene lost 3 bases and the J gene lost 4 bases, with 11 bases spanning the gap. Germline assignment: CDR1 SGDLS and CDR2 YYNGEE. DNA of the CDR3: TGTGCCAGCAGCGGACTGGTGACTTACAATGAGCAGTTCTTC. Its protein is CASSGLVTYNEQFF.

The table lists this clone with a few counts. The CDR3: CASRAGQGLPAPNSPLHF. The CDR3 bases are TGTGCCAGCAGGGCGGGACAGGGCCTTCCGGCCCCTAATTCACCCCTCCACTTT. The V gene is TRBV28, the J gene TRBJ1-6; TRBD1 matches 9 bases. The germline V gene has CDR1 MDHEN and CDR2 SYDVKM. V was pared by 6 bases and J by 6 bases, with 15 bases of the junction left unmatched. The CDR3 loop spans 18 amino acids. The variable domain in full, with the rest retrieved from reference TRBV28 and TRBJ1-6, is DVKVTQSSRYLVKRTGEKVFLECVQDMDHENMFWYRQDPGLGLRLIYFSYDVKMKEKGDIPEGYSVSREKKERFSLILESASTNQTSMYLCASRAGQGLPAPNSPLHFGNGTRLTVT.

In this sample, this clone turned up a few times. The rearrangement links TRBV4-1 to TRBJ1-2; tentatively, D is TRBD1 (5 bases). Germline V gene data show CDR1 as MGHRA and CDR2 as YSYEKL. This CDR3 has 16 residues. V was clipped by 1 base and J by 2 bases, with 14 bases between them. The DNA for the CDR3 is TGCGCCAGCAGCCAAGGACCAGGGCTCTCGAACTATGGCTACACCTTC. As protein: CASSQGPGLSNYGYTF.

This chain links TRBV18 with TRBJ1-4; D is undetermined. In germline, CDR1 is KGHSH, CDR2 LQKENI. Trimming pared 3 bases from V and 7 bases from J, leaving 6 bases between. CDR3 length: 12 residues. The CDR3 bases are TGTGCCAGCTCACCTGGGGTTGAAAAACTGTTTTTT. Translating it yields CASSPGVEKLFF.

This sequence joins TRBV25-1 and TRBJ2-7, with a weak D call TRBD1 (6 bases). Germline V gene data show CDR1 as MGHDK and CDR2 as SYGVNS. Trimming removed 2 bases from V and 0 bases from J, with 11 bases in between. This CDR3 has 15 amino acids. The CDR3, as DNA: TGTGCCAGCAGTGAAGGAATGGACAGCTCCTACGAGCAGTACTTC. Translating gives CASSEGMDSSYEQYF.

By share, this clone counts as medium-sized. The chain has TRBV18 and TRBJ2-7; the match to TRBD1 covers 9 bases. This CDR3 region has 14 residues. Trimming at V came to 2 bases and at J to 3 bases, leaving 2 bases not matched to a gene. Germline V CDR1 and CDR2: KGHSH, LQKENI. The CDR3 spells CASSPWDRDYEQYF. The CDR3 bases are TGTGCCAGCTCACCATGGGACAGGGACTACGAGCAGTACTTC.

The J gene is TRBJ1-4, the V gene TRBV25-1, with D perhaps matching TRBD1 (5 bases). The germline V and J ends were trimmed by 3 bases and 5 bases, with 16 bases remaining between them. Germline V lookup: CDR1 MGHDK, CDR2 SYGVNS. The CDR3 loop spans 16 amino acids. For the CDR3, the DNA is TGTGCCAGCAGTGATGTGGCCAGGGCGGGGAATGAAAAACTGTTTTTT. Protein: CASSDVARAGNEKLFF.

This clone occurred many times. The chain is built from TRBV11-3 and TRBJ2-3; D not resolved. Trimming removed 5 bases at V and 1 base at J, with 13 bases between. This CDR3 region has 15 residues. CDR1 and CDR2 from the germline V gene are SGHNT and YENEEA. The CDR3 loop reads CASSQIGRRTDTQYF. The CDR3 DNA sequence: TGTGCCAGCAGCCAAATTGGGCGCCGCACAGATACGCAGTATTTT.

This clone is judged medium-sized. This rearrangement joins TRBV11-3 to TRBJ2-7; D possibly uses TRBD1 or TRBD2 (5 bases each). The CDR3 consists of 14 residues. Per germline, CDR1 SGHNT and CDR2 YENEEA. V was clipped by 1 base and J by 6 bases, with 13 bases between them. The CDR3 region is CASSLGGGPLEQYF. CDR3 in DNA: TGTGCCAGCAGCTTAGGGGGCGGGCCCCTCGAGCAGTACTTC.

V usage is TRBV30 and J usage is TRBJ2-7; D assignment may be TRBD1 or TRBD2 (5 bases each). Germline lookup yields CDR1 GTSNPN and CDR2 SVGIG (reference sequence). This CDR3 spans 16 amino acids. Between the trimmed V and J ends, which lost 5 bases and 3 bases, there was a span of 23 bases. The CDR3 bases are TGTGCCTGGGACCGGGACCCTCCGTGGGGCAACTACGAGCAGTACTTC. It translates to CAWDRDPPWGNYEQYF.

This clone was detected a few times. The chain carries TRBV6-8 and TRBJ2-7, with a possible D match to TRBD1 (5 bases). The germline CDR1 and CDR2 sequences are MNHGY and SAAAGT. V dropped 5 bases and J dropped 3 bases, with 17 bases sitting between them. There are 15 residues in the CDR3. In DNA form, the CDR3 reads TGTGCCAGCAGTCCCCGAAGGCAGGGCTACTACGAGCAGTACTTC. Translating gives CASSPRRQGYYEQYF.

This clone was detected many times. This chain joins TRBV11-3 and TRBJ1-4; 10 positions agree with TRBD1. The CDR3 covers 16 residues. CDR1 and CDR2 from the germline V gene are SGHNT and YENEEA. The J segment lost 7 bases and the V segment lost 1 base, leaving 6 bases of the junction unmatched. The chain's CDR3 is CASSLVGTGDLEKLFF. The DNA of the CDR3 is TGTGCCAGCAGCTTAGTCGGGACAGGGGATCTTGAAAAACTGTTTTTT.

The J gene is TRBJ1-1, the V gene TRBV18; no firm D call. The CDR3 is made up of 12 amino acids. The germline CDR1 and CDR2 sequences are KGHSH and LQKENI. V dropped 4 bases and J dropped 9 bases, with 12 bases sitting between them. CDR3 sequence (DNA): TGTGCCAGCTCACGTATAAGGAACCAAGCTTTCTTT. This encodes CASSRIRNQAFF.

The chain uses TRBV6-8 and TRBJ1-2; TRBD1 might be the D (5 bases). This CDR3 contains 15 residues. The V end lost 2 bases, the J end lost 1 base, and 11 bases lay between the germline ends. From germline, CDR1 is MNHGY and CDR2 SAAAGT. In nucleotides, the CDR3 is TGTGCCAGCAGTTACGTGGCAGGGAGTAACTATGGCTACACCTTC. It translates to CASSYVAGSNYGYTF.

This clone has a handful of counts. The J gene is TRBJ1-2, the V gene TRBV6-8, with TRBD1 as a possible D gene (6 bases). Between the trimmed V and J ends, which lost 10 bases and 1 base, there was a span of 16 bases. The CDR3 totals 14 residues. Germline CDR1 reads MNHGY; CDR2 reads SAAAGT. CDR3: CAIRVQGFNYGYTF. CDR3 nucleotides: TGTGCCATCAGGGTACAGGGATTTAACTATGGCTACACCTTC.

This clone has only a few counts. The rearrangement uses TRBV6-8 and TRBJ1-5, with no clear D. The germline V and J ends were trimmed by 0 bases and 1 base, with 16 bases remaining between them. The CDR3 totals 18 residues. Germline CDR1 and CDR2: MNHGY and SAAAGT. The CDR3 coding sequence is TGTGCCAGCAGTTACTCGGTCCGGGGAGGGATCAGCAATCAGCCCCAGCATTTT. It is translated as CASSYSVRGGISNQPQHF.

This clone showed up many times. The V and J genes are TRBV9 and TRBJ2-3; 10 bases fit TRBD2. The V gene's germline CDR1 is SGDLS and CDR2 YYNGEE. The V and J ends lost 4 bases and 7 bases, in that order; junction bases with no gene match: 12. The CDR3 runs to 16 residues. In nucleotides, the CDR3 is TGTGCCAGCAGCTTCCACCCGGGACTAGCGACTAATACGCAGTATTTT. Amino acids: CASSFHPGLATNTQYF.

The genes are TRBV16 and TRBJ1-6, with unresolved D. CDR1 KGHSY and CDR2 FQNENV come from the germline V gene. The CDR3 runs 14 residues. V was shortened by 6 bases and J by 2 bases, with 8 bases between the two germline ends. CDR3 in DNA: TGTGCCAGCAGTCCCGGGCCCTATAATTCACCCCTCCACTTT. Encoded protein: CASSPGPYNSPLHF.